This passage covers 16 T cell receptor beta chains from one sample sequenced in a study of blood T cell repertoires in COVID-19. Sequencing used immunoSEQ multiplex PCR; TCRdb keeps in-frame clones, though not all of them. The sample comprises over 300,000 clones, approximately 88% of which are singletons, and approximately 1% rests with the top ten. The source material was PBMCs or T cells enriched from blood (not recorded which). The receptors here all came from a woman aged 25 to 39 with acute COVID-19.

The chain employs TRBV5-1 and TRBJ2-7; 8 bases match TRBD2. V shed 3 bases, J shed 3 bases, and the junction held 11 bases outside the gene matches. The CDR3 loop spans 16 amino acids. Germline CDR1 reads SGHRS; CDR2 reads YFSETQ. This chain's CDR3 is CASSSPFGGALYEQYF. The CDR3 nucleotides are TGCGCCAGCAGCTCGCCCTTCGGGGGGGCGCTCTACGAGCAGTACTTC. The whole variable domain, filled in from reference TRBV5-1 and TRBJ2-7, reads KAGVTQTPRYLIKTRGQQVTLSCSPISGHRSVSWYQQTPGQGLQFLFEYFSETQRNKGNFPGRFSGRQFSNSRSEMNVSTLELGDSALYLCASSSPFGGALYEQYFGPGTRLTVT.

This clone was detected many times. This rearrangement joins TRBV6-5 to TRBJ2-7, with a possible D match to TRBD1 (7 bases). The CDR3 loop spans 16 amino acids. CDR1 and CDR2 from the germline V gene are MNHEY and SVGAGI. The V and J ends lost 3 bases and 2 bases respectively, with 17 bases between them. The CDR3 loop reads CASSYGFGGTAYEQYF. The CDR3 DNA is TGTGCCAGCAGTTATGGATTCGGAGGGACAGCCTACGAGCAGTACTTC.

This clone was counted between two and nine times. This chain connects TRBV12-5 to TRBJ2-7; 9 nucleotides line up with TRBD2. Trimming took 3 bases from V and 2 from J; bases not matched to a gene: 8. Germline V CDR1 and CDR2: LGHNT, FRNRAP. The CDR3 is made up of 16 amino acids. CDR3 residues: CASGFVVAGAPYEQYF. CDR3 DNA sequence: TGTGCTAGTGGTTTTGTGGTAGCGGGGGCCCCCTACGAGCAGTACTTC.

The gene calls are TRBV27 and TRBJ2-3, with 7 bases lining up with TRBD2. Per the germline V gene, CDR1 is MNHEY and CDR2 is SMNVEV (reference sequence). Germline trimming cut 10 bases from V and 0 bases from J; bases unmatched to any gene: 4. The CDR3 runs to 13 residues. In nucleotides, the CDR3 is TGTGCCATTCGGGGGGTGAGCACAGATACGCAGTATTTT. It encodes CAIRGVSTDTQYF.

The chain links TRBV9 to TRBJ2-7, with D unresolved. This CDR3 has 13 amino acids. The V end lost 4 bases, the J end lost 5 bases, and 13 bases lay between the germline ends. Germline V lookup: CDR1 SGDLS, CDR2 YYNGEE. CDR3 bases: TGTGCCAGCAGCTCCCGTCCTTTCGACGAGCAGTACTTC. Translation gives CASSSRPFDEQYF.

The genes are TRBV3-1 (or the pseudogene TRBV3-2) and TRBJ1-1; 10 bases match TRBD1. CDR1 and CDR2 (germline): LGHDT, YNNKEL (reference sequence). J gave up 7 bases and V 2 bases, and 4 bases lay outside the gene matches. The CDR3 is 14 residues long. CDR3 protein: CASSQLTGGFEAFF. CDR3 nucleotide sequence: TGTGCCAGCAGCCAATTGACAGGGGGCTTTGAAGCTTTCTTT.

This chain connects TRBV30 to TRBJ2-1; tentative D call: TRBD2 (7 bases). The CDR3 runs 15 residues. The germline V and J ends were trimmed by 0 bases and 4 bases, with 13 bases remaining between them. Germline-derived CDR1 and CDR2 are GTSNPN and SVGIG (reference sequence). The CDR3 DNA follows: TGTGCCTGGAGTGTACGGGGGGCCCTATACAATGAGCAGTTCTTC. The encoded protein is CAWSVRGALYNEQFF.

This clone was detected only a few times. This chain uses TRBV6-1 with TRBJ1-6; D not resolved. The CDR3 runs to 11 residues. Trimming took 3 bases from V and 9 from J, leaving 3 bases between them. Germline V gives CDR1 MNHNS, CDR2 SASEGT. The DNA of the CDR3 is TGTGCCAGCAGTGATCGTTCACCCCTCCACTTT. Its translation: CASSDRSPLHF.

This sequence joins TRBV12-3 or TRBV12-4 and TRBJ1-1; 7 bases fit TRBD1. The CDR3 length is 13 residues. The junction had 6 bases not matched to a gene; V was cut back by 4 bases and J by 7 bases. DNA of the CDR3: TGTGCCAGCAGTTCGGGACAGCTCCTTGAAGCTTTCTTT. Translation: CASSSGQLLEAFF.

The chain carries TRBV19 and TRBJ1-1; 7 bases line up with TRBD1. The CDR3 is 13 amino acids. V shed 4 bases, J shed 4 bases, and the junction held 3 bases outside the gene matches. Germline V gene lookup returns CDR1 LNHDA and CDR2 SQIVND (reference sequence). CDR3 in DNA: TGTGCCAGTAGTAGTGCAGGGGGCACTGAAGCTTTCTTT. Its protein is CASSSAGGTEAFF.

The V and J genes are TRBV2 and TRBJ2-2, with D perhaps matching TRBD2 (6 bases). Trimming left V 5 bases short and J 8 bases short, with 15 bases between. Germline V lookup: CDR1 SNHLY, CDR2 FYNNEI. This CDR3 has 14 residues. The CDR3 region has the DNA TGTGCCAGCAGTACGGGACTTGGGGTAGGGGAGCTGTTTTTT. Amino acid sequence: CASSTGLGVGELFF.

The chain is built from TRBV5-5 and TRBJ1-1; possibly TRBD1 for D (6 bases). Germline lookup yields CDR1 SGHKS and CDR2 YYEKEE (reference sequence). Deletions cut 4 bases from V and 6 bases from J, with 16 bases between. The length of the CDR3 is 14 residues. The CDR3 nucleotides are TGTGCCAGCAGCCCCGAACGGGGGGCGGCTGAAGCTTTCTTT. Protein product: CASSPERGAAEAFF. Based on the CDR3 plus reference TRBV5-5 and TRBJ1-1, the full variable domain is DAGVTQSPTHLIKTRGQQVTLRCSPISGHKSVSWYQQVLGQGPQFIFQYYEKEERGRGNFPDRFSARQFPNYSSELNVNALLLGDSALYLCASSPERGAAEAFFGQGTRLTVV.

The rearrangement joins TRBV10-3 to TRBJ1-4; 7 nucleotides line up with TRBD1. The ends lost 0 bases at V and 7 bases at J; junction bases unmatched: 5. From germline, CDR1 is ENHRY and CDR2 SYGVKD. The CDR3 is made up of 15 amino acids. CDR3 amino acids: CAISESTGAGEKLFF. CDR3 DNA: TGTGCCATCAGTGAGTCTACAGGGGCGGGTGAAAAACTGTTTTTT.

The chain employs TRBV30 and TRBJ1-3; unclear D gene. Germline V gene sequence: CDR1 GTSNPN, CDR2 SVGIG (reference sequence). The length of the CDR3 is 13 residues. V dropped 4 bases and J dropped 0 bases, with 7 bases sitting between them. The CDR3 sequence is CAWTVSSGNTIYF. CDR3 DNA: TGTGCCTGGACGGTTAGCTCTGGAAACACCATATATTTT.

This chain's CDR3 is CSARDSGDYEQYF. In nucleotides, the CDR3 is TGCAGCGCGAGGGACAGCGGAGACTACGAGCAGTACTTC. This chain joins TRBV29-1 and TRBJ2-7; 7 positions agree with TRBD1. The trim removed 7 bases at V and 3 bases at J, leaving 9 bases unmatched. Germline assignment: CDR1 SQVTM and CDR2 ANQGSEA. The CDR3 is made up of 13 amino acids.

The chain is built from TRBV5-1 and TRBJ1-5; D is ambiguous. Trimming pared 4 bases from V and 1 base from J, leaving 12 bases between. This CDR3 has 15 residues. The V gene's germline CDR1 is SGHRS and CDR2 YFSETQ. Here the CDR3 reads CASSPLGGSNQPQHF. In nucleotides, the CDR3 is TGCGCCAGCAGCCCCCTAGGAGGGAGCAATCAGCCCCAGCATTTT.